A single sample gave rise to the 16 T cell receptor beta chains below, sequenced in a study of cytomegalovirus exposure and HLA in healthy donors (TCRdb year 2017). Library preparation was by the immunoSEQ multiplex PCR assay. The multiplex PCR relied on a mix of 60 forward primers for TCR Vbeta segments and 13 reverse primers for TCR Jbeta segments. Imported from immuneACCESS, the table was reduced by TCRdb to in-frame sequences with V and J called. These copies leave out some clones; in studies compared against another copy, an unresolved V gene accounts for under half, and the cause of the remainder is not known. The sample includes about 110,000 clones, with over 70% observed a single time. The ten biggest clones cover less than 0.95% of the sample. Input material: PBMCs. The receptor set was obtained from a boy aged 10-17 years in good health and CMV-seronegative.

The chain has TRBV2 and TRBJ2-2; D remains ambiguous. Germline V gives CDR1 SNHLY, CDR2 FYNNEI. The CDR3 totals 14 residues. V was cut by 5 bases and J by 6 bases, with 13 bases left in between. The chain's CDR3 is CASSFAALSGELFF. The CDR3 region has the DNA TGTGCCAGCAGTTTTGCAGCGTTATCCGGGGAGCTGTTTTTT.

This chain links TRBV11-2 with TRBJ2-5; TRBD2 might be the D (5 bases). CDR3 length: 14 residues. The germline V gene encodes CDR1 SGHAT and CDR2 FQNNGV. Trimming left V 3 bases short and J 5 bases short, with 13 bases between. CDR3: CASSFQVRGETQYF. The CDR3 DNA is TGTGCCAGCAGCTTCCAGGTCCGGGGTGAGACCCAGTACTTC.

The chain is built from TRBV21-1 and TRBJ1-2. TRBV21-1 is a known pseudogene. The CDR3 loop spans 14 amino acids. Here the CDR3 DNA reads TGTGCCAGCAGAACATACTCCGGACTGTATGGCTACACCTTC. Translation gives CASRTYSGLYGYTF.

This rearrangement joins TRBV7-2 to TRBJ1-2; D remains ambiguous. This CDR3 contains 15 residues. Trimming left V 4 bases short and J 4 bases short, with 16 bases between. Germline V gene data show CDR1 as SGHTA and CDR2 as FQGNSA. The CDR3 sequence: CASSYRDPGIYGYTF. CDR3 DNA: TGTGCCAGCAGCTATAGAGATCCGGGAATCTATGGCTACACCTTC.

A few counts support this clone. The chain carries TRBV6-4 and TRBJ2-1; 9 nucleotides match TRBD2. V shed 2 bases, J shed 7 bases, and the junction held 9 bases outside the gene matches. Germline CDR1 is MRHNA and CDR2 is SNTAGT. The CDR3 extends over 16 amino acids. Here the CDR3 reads CASSDPAGGPVNEQFF. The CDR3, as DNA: TGTGCCAGCAGTGACCCGGCGGGAGGGCCAGTAAATGAGCAGTTCTTC.

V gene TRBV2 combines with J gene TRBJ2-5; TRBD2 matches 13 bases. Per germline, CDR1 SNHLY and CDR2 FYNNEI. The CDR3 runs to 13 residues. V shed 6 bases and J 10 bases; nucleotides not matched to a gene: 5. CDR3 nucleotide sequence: TGTGCCAGCAGCGGACTAGCGGGGGAGGGCCAGTACTTC. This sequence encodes CASSGLAGEGQYF.

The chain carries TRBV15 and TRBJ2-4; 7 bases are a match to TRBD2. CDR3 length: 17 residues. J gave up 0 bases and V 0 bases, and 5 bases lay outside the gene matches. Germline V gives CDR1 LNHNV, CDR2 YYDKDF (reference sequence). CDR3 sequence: CATSRDKAGLAKNIQYF. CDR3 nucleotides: TGTGCCACCAGCAGAGATAAAGCGGGGCTAGCCAAAAACATTCAGTACTTC.

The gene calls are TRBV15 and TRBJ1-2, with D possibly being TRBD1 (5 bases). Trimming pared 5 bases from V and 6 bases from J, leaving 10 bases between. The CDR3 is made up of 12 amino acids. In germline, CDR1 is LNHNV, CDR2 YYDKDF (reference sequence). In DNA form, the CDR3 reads TGTGCCACCAGCCGTCGGGGGGATGGCTACACCTTC. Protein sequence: CATSRRGDGYTF.

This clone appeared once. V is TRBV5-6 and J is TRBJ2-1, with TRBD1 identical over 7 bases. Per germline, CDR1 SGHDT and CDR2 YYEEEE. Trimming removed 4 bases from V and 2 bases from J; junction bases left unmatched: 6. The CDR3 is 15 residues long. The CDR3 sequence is CASSPDRVAYNEQFF. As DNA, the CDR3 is TGTGCCAGCAGCCCCGACAGGGTTGCCTACAATGAGCAGTTCTTC.

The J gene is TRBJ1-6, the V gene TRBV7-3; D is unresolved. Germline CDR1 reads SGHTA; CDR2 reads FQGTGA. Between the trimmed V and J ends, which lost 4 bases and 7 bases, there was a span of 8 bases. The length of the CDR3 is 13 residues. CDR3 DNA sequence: TGTGCCAGCAGCTCGACTGGGAATTCACCCCTCCACTTT. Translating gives CASSSTGNSPLHF.

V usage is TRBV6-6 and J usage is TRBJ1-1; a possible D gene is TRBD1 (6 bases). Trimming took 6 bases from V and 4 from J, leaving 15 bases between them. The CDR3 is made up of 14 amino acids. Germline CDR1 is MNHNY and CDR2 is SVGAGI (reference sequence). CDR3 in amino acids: CASSPEGGVTEAFF. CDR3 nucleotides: TGTGCCAGCAGCCCCGAGGGGGGGGTCACTGAAGCTTTCTTT.

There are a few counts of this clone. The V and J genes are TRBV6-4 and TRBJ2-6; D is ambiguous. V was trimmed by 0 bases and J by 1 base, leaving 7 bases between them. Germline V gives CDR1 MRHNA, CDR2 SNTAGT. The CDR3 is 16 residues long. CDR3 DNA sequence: TGTGCCAGCAGTGACTCTAGTGGTTCTGGGGCCAACGTCCTGACTTTC. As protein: CASSDSSGSGANVLTF.

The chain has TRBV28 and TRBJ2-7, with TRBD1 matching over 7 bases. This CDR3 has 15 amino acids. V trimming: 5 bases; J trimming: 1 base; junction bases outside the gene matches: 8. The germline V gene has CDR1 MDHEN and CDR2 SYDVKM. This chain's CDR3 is CASSTRDSLSYEQYF. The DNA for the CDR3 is TGTGCCAGCAGTACCCGGGACAGCCTATCCTACGAGCAGTACTTC.

The DNA of the CDR3 is TGCAGCGTTGAGACTCAGGGGGCCAAAAACATTCAGTACTTC. Protein sequence: CSVETQGAKNIQYF. The chain couples TRBV29-1 to TRBJ2-4; weak D call: TRBD1 (6 bases). In germline, CDR1 is SQVTM, CDR2 ANQGSEA. CDR3 length: 14 residues. V lost 3 bases and J lost 1, with 10 bases in between.

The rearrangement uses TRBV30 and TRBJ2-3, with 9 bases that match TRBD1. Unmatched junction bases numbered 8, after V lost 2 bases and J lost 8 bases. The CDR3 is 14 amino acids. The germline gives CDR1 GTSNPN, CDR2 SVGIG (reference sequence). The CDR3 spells CAWSMGQGRGTQYF. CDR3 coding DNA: TGTGCCTGGAGTATGGGACAGGGTCGGGGTACGCAGTATTTT.

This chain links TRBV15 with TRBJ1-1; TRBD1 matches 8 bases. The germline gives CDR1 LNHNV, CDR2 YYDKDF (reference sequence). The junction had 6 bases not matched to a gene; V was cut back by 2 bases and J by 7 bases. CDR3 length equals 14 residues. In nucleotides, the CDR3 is TGTGCCACCAGCAGAAACCTACAGGGGGATGAAGCTTTCTTT. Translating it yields CATSRNLQGDEAFF.